This TCR beta chain was captured by sequencing in a study of T cells in women clearing cervical HPV infection. Study overall: Controls' single incident HPV16 infection cleared within 12 months without precancer.

The data were produced by immunoSEQ multiplex PCR, yet TCRdb's version contains in-frame clones alone and is incomplete. The sample table sets out 40,000 to 60,000 clones. With regard to this clone: The read ends 3 residues early relative to the CDR3; the germline J gene fills the gap.

The CDR3 is made up of 16 amino acids. CDR1 is MDHEN, CDR2 SYDVKM, per germline. Germline trimming cut 5 bases from V and 6 bases from J; bases unmatched to any gene: 12. The source material was blood buffy coat. This chain links TRBV28 with TRBJ1-1, with 10 bases identical to TRBD1. The sequence derives from a woman aged 18-70 years with a cervical HPV16 infection that either progressed to CIN3+ or cleared (not recorded which). The DNA read from the CDR3 is TGTGCCAGCAGTCCCCCCTCCGGGACAGGGGCGTCTGAA. Amino acids: CASSPPSGTGASE. The whole CDR3 sequence reads CASSPPSGTGASEAFF.